This T cell receptor (beta chain) was profiled in a study of identical twins (dated by TCRdb to 2016 to 2018). Concerning the study at large: To test whether fetal clonotypes persist, the study used deep sequencing on TCR alpha and beta repertoires from monozygotic twins, unrelated adults of various ages, and cord blood. Replicate twin experiments were performed at different times using different library preparation protocols to rule out contamination.

The library was obtained by 5' RACE. The reads were generated on an Illumina HiSeq 2000. A universal primer binding site was introduced by template switching, and a unique molecular identifier was present in the final cDNA, enabling accurate counting of TCR cDNA molecules. Specific primers in the conserved constant-segment region were used to synthesize first-strand cDNA for the TCR alpha and beta chains. To control for contamination, every cDNA library was double barcoded, receiving both a SMART-Mk sample barcode and Illumina barcodes. Two successive PCR steps introduced TruSeq adapter sequences along with Illumina sample barcodes. The Illumina HiSeq platform was used with custom primers to sequence TCR alpha and beta cDNA libraries. Under the source paper's analysis protocol: Raw reads were processed with MiGEC to extract unique molecular identifiers, and MiXCR was used to determine CDR3 positions. For each individual, recombination models were inferred using an EM algorithm with the repgenHMM and IGoR tools. The analysis of shared clonotypes was done with the tcR package in R, with sharing normalized by the product of cloneset sizes. To study raw recombination free of thymic and clonal selection effects, out-of-frame nonproductive sequences were analyzed. TCRdb reprocessed the public reads (quality trimming at Q25 with fastp, clone calling with MiXCR) and kept in-frame beta chains. Each CDR3 protein gets just one entry, which takes the most common genes and DNA from the rows behind it. TCRdb, not the authors, supplied the V and J calls. Here the sample has 500,000 to 600,000 distinct CDR3 sequences; around 20% occur a single time. The top ten hold approximately 0.95% of the sample.

V is trimmed back by 7 bases and J by 2 bases, and the junction contains 8 bases that no gene match accounts for. The CDR3 sequence holds 14 residues, the cysteine and phenylalanine included. Only the CDR3 region is kept as DNA, spanning 42 bases read in frame from base 1. Comments on this clonotype: Its antigen is currently not known. The record has no base qualities; no much larger clone is one base away.

Only healthy Caucasian donors were included. Three pairs of female monozygotic twins, all aged about 18 to 29 years, were included in the twin cohort. Positive isolation kits from Invitrogen were used to isolate CD4+ and CD8+ T cell populations. Overall results and qualifications from the work: In monozygotic twins, recombination models systematically underestimated out-of-frame TCR alpha sharing, but the models matched the sharing seen between unrelated individuals. Conclusions relied on cross-sectional statistical analysis, since the same donors could not be followed over many years. Compared with coincidental sharing between unrelated individuals, an excess of low generation-probability sequences was observed among out-of-frame TCR alpha sequences shared between twins. In beta out-of-frame sequences, excess twin sharing was weaker, because having fewer shared sequences lowered the signal-to-noise ratio. Zero-insertion analyses could be partly confounded by invariant T cells such as MAIT and iNKT, though diverse VJ usage argued against such confounding for most clonotypes. Abundant cord blood beta clonotypes carried fewer insertions; young adult naive repertoires showed a weaker similar trend, while memory repertoires showed none.

Separately, the same data were catalogued under a study of T cells expressing NK-cell markers. The second investigation adds: Fewer than ten donors provided sorted CD3+CD56+NKG2C+, CD3+CD56+NKG2C- and CD3+CD56-NKG2C+ T-cell subsets, whose TCR beta-chain repertoires were profiled. Among the eight sequenced donors, seven were HCMV-seropositive and one was HCMV-seronegative. To restrict sorting to alphabetaTCR-expressing T cells, an anti-gammadeltaTCR antibody was added in several experiments. In more than 5 donors, the dominant CD3+CD56+NKG2C+ clonotypes ranked among the top 10 CD8+ clonotypes, making up 1.0-7.0% of CD8+ T cells. Those dominant clonotypes were again the most abundant among CD3+CD56-NKG2C+ cells in several donors, at about 25-65%. Whether the expanded NKG2C-expressing T cell clones were specific for HCMV antigens was left unclear. All eight donors whose samples were sequenced were randomly selected healthy volunteers, three of them men and five women. HCMV-specific IgG was detected in serum with a commercial ELISA kit to determine HCMV serostatus. MIGEC handled demultiplexing of the reads and grouping by UMI, while MiTCR was used to assemble and quantify clonotypes. To remove erroneous sequences, TCR cDNA sequences were retained only when supported by two or more reads. Downstream repertoire analysis used the tcR package, and clonotypes were matched across fractions by CDR3 nucleotide sequence plus V segment. Antigen specificity was annotated against VDJdb with VDJmatch, allowing one amino acid substitution in CDR3.

The chain is made from TRBV12-3 or TRBV12-4 and TRBJ2-7, with TRBD1 matching 7 junction bases. This receptor was taken from a woman younger than 30 in good health. The material sequenced was CD4+ T cells sorted from blood. This receptor carries the CDR3 CASTDRAGTYEQYF. The DNA is TGTGCCAGCACTGACAGGGCTGGCACCTACGAGCAGTACTTC.